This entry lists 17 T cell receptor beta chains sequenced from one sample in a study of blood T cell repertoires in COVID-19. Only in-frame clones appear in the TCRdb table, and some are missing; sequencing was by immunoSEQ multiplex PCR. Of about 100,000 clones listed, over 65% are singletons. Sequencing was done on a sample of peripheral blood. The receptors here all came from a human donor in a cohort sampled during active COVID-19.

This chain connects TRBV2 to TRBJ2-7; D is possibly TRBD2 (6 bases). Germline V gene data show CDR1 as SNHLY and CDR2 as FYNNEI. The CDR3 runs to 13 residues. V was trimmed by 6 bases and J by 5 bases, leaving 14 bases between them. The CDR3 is CASSRDLANEQYF. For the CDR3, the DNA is TGTGCCAGCAGCAGGGACCTAGCGAACGAGCAGTACTTC.

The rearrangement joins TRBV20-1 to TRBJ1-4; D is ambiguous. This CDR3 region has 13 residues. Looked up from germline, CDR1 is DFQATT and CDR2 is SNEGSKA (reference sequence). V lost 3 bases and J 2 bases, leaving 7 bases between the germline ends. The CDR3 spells CSASSPTNEKLFF. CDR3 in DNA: TGCAGTGCTAGTTCCCCGACTAATGAAAAACTGTTTTTT.

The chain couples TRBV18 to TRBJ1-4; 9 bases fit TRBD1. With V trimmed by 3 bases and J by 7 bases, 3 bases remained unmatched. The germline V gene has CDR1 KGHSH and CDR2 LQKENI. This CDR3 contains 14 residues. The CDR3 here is CASSPATGGEKLFF. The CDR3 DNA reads TGTGCCAGCTCACCGGCGACAGGGGGTGAAAAACTGTTTTTT.

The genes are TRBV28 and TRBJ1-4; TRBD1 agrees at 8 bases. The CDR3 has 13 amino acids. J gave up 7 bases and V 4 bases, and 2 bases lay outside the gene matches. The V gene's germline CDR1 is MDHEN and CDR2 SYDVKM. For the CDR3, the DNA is TGTGCCAGCAGTTCAGGGGGCGTTGAAAAACTGTTTTTT. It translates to CASSSGGVEKLFF.

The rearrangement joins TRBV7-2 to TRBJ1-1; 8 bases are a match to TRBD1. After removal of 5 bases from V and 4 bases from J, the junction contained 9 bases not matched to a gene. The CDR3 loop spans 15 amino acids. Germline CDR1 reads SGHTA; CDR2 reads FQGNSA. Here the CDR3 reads CASSPYQGASTEAFF. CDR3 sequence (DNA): TGTGCCAGCAGCCCGTACCAGGGGGCAAGCACTGAAGCTTTCTTT. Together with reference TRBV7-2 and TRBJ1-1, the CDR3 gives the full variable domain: GAGVSQSPSNKVTEKGKDVELRCDPISGHTALYWYRQSLGQGLEFLIYFQGNSAPDKSGLPSDRFSAERTGGSVSTLTIQRTQQEDSAVYLCASSPYQGASTEAFFGQGTRLTVV.

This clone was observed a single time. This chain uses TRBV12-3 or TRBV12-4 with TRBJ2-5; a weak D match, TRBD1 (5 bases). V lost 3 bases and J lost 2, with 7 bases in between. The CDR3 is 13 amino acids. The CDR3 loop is CASSLGQQETQYF. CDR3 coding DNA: TGTGCCAGCAGTTTGGGGCAGCAAGAGACCCAGTACTTC.

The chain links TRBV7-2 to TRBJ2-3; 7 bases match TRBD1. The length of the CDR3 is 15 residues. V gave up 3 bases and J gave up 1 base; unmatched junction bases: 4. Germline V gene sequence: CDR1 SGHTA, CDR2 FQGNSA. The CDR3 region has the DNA TGTGCCAGCAGCTTCGAGGGGGCCGGCACAGATACGCAGTATTTT. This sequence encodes CASSFEGAGTDTQYF. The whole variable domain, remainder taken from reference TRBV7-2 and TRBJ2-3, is GAGVSQSPSNKVTEKGKDVELRCDPISGHTALYWYRQSLGQGLEFLIYFQGNSAPDKSGLPSDRFSAERTGGSVSTLTIQRTQQEDSAVYLCASSFEGAGTDTQYFGPGTRLTVL.

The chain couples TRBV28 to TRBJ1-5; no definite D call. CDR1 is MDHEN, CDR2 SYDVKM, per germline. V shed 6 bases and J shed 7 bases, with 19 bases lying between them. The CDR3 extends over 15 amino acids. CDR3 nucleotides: TGTGCCAGCAGCTTGCGGGAGGGAGTTAGGCAGCCCCAGCATTTT. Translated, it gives CASSLREGVRQPQHF.

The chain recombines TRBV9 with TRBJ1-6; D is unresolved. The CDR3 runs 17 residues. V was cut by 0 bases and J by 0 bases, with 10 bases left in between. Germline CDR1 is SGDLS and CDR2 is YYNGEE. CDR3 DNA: TGTGCCAGCAGCGTAGGGCAGGCGAGCTCCTATAATTCACCCCTCCACTTT. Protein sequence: CASSVGQASSYNSPLHF.

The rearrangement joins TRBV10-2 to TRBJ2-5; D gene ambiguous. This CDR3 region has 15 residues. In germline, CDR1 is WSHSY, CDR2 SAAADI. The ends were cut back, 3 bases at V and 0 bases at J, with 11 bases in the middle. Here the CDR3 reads CASSDLFKYQETQYF. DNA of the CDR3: TGCGCCAGCAGTGATCTATTCAAATACCAAGAGACCCAGTACTTC.

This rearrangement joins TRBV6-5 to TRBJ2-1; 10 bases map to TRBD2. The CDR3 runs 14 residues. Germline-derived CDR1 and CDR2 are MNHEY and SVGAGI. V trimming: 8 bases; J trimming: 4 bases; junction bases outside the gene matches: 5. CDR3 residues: CASREGLAYNEQFF. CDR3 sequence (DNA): TGTGCCAGCCGCGAGGGACTAGCGTACAATGAGCAGTTCTTC.

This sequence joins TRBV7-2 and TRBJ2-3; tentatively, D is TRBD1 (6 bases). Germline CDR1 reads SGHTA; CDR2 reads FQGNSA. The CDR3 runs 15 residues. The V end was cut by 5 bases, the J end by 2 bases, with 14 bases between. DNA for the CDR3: TGTGCCAGCAGCCCACAGGGTGTCCCCACAGATACGCAGTATTTT. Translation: CASSPQGVPTDTQYF.

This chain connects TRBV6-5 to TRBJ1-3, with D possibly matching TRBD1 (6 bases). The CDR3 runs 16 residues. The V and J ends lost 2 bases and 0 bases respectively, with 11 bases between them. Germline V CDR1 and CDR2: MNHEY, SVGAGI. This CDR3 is CASSYGTFRSGNTIYF. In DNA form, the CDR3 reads TGTGCCAGCAGTTACGGGACATTTCGCTCTGGAAACACCATATATTTT.

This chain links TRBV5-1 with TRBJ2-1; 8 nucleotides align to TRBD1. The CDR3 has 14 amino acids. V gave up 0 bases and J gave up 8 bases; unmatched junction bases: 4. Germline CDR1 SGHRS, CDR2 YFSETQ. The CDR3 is CASSLGQGMDEQFF. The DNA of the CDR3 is TGCGCCAGCAGCTTGGGACAGGGGATGGATGAGCAGTTCTTC.

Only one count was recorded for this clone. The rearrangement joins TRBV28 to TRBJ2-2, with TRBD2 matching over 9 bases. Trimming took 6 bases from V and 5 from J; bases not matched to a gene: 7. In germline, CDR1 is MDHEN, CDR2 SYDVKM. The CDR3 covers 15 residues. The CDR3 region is CASRPGLAGTGELFF. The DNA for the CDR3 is TGTGCCAGCAGACCGGGGCTAGCGGGGACCGGGGAGCTGTTTTTT.

CDR3 sequence reads: CASSSLNEQFF. CDR3 DNA: TGTGCCAGCAGTTCACTGAATGAGCAGTTCTTC. V gene TRBV28 combines with J gene TRBJ2-1, with D unresolved. V lost 4 bases to trimming and J lost 7 bases, with 5 bases between them. The CDR3 is 11 residues long. Germline-derived CDR1 and CDR2 are MDHEN and SYDVKM.

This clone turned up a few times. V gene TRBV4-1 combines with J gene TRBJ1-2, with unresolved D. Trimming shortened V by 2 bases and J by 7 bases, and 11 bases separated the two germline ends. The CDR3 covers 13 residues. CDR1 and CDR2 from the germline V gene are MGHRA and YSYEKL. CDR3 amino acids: CASSQFGGSGYTF. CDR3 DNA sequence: TGCGCCAGCAGCCAATTTGGAGGGTCTGGCTACACCTTC.